The present TCR beta chain was sequenced within a study of T cell responses to AZD1222 COVID-19 vaccine. The wider study: Recipients boosted at about 4 weeks or about 12 weeks are pooled.

General study findings and limits: Repertoires were obtained only post-peak T cell response. Donors were mostly white British, more females; clonal diversity possibly underestimated.

Data came from immunoSEQ multiplex PCR; TCRdb stores just in-frame clones and leaves some out. This table has 95,000 to 100,000 clones, around 90% appearing once. CDR1 is LGHNA and CDR2 is YSLEER in the germline V gene. The CDR3 spans 12 residues. V was cut by 0 bases and J by 4 bases, with 3 bases left in between. On this clone itself: Its antigen is undetermined.

This clonotype was obtained from an adult in good health. The chain carries TRBV4-3 and TRBJ1-2; D is unclear. The source material was peripheral blood, sampled on day 0 of AZD1222 vaccination. CDR3 loop: CASSQDGYGYTF. The CDR3, as DNA: TGCGCCAGCAGCCAAGACGGCTATGGCTACACCTTC.